Below are 22 T cell receptor beta chains sequenced from a single sample in a study of cytomegalovirus exposure and HLA in healthy donors. This PCR relied on a set of 60 Vbeta primers and 13 Jbeta primers. Clones were sequenced by immunoSEQ multiplex PCR, and TCRdb holds only the in-frame ones, with some missing. In the table there are some 120,000 clones, 70% to 75% of which are singletons. The sample consisted of PBMCs. All receptors derive from a woman in her 40s in good health and CMV-seropositive.

The V and J genes are TRBV7-2 and TRBJ1-5, with 8 bases matching TRBD1. The junction had 13 bases not matched to a gene; V was cut back by 1 base and J by 5 bases. The germline CDR1 and CDR2 sequences are SGHTA and FQGNSA. The CDR3 sequence is 18 residues long. CDR3 in DNA: TGTGCCAGCAGCTTAGAGACGCAATTACAGGGGGGATATCAGCCCCAGCATTTT. Translated, it gives CASSLETQLQGGYQPQHF.

The rearrangement uses TRBV5-4 and TRBJ2-3; no reliable D call. V dropped 3 bases and J dropped 6 bases, with 8 bases sitting between them. CDR3 length: 12 amino acids. Germline V gene data show CDR1 as SGHNT and CDR2 as YYREEE (reference sequence). CDR3 in amino acids: CASSYNEDTQYF. The DNA for the CDR3 is TGTGCCAGCAGCTATAACGAGGATACGCAGTATTTT.

The chain carries TRBV5-1 and TRBJ2-3; no clear D. CDR1 SGHRS and CDR2 YFSETQ come from the germline V gene. Trimming shortened V by 1 base and J by 2 bases, and 5 bases separated the two germline ends. This CDR3 contains 13 residues. Here the CDR3 DNA reads TGCGCCAGCAGCTTGACAGTCACAGATACGCAGTATTTT. As protein: CASSLTVTDTQYF.

J is TRBJ2-1 and V is TRBV5-8; 8 bases agree with TRBD2. The CDR3 spans 15 residues. Germline V gene lookup returns CDR1 SGHTS and CDR2 YDEGEE. After removal of 4 bases from V and 5 bases from J, the junction contained 8 bases not matched to a gene. The CDR3 DNA reads TGTGCCAGCAGCATAACCGGGACTAGAAACAATGAGCAGTTCTTC. It yields the protein CASSITGTRNNEQFF.

The chain is built from TRBV18 and TRBJ1-1; D is uncertain. CDR3 length: 12 residues. Between the trimmed V and J ends, which lost 2 bases and 6 bases, there was a span of 7 bases. Looked up from germline, CDR1 is KGHSH and CDR2 is LQKENI. The CDR3 is CASSPGLSEAFF. CDR3 sequence (DNA): TGTGCCAGCTCACCAGGGCTATCTGAAGCTTTCTTT.

The genes are TRBV5-6 and TRBJ1-5; 8 bases line up with TRBD1. J lost 2 bases, V lost 5 bases, and 6 bases had no gene match. CDR3 length equals 15 residues. Germline V gene data show CDR1 as SGHDT and CDR2 as YYEEEE. Here the CDR3 reads CASRKQGVGNQPQHF. The CDR3 DNA is TGTGCCAGCAGGAAACAGGGGGTGGGCAATCAGCCCCAGCATTTT.

A few counts support this clone. The chain combines TRBV4-3 with TRBJ2-3; tentative D call: TRBD2 (7 bases). Trimming took off 0 bases at V and 4 bases at J, with 17 bases between the two ends. The length of the CDR3 is 17 residues. Germline values: CDR1 LGHNA, CDR2 YSLEER. CDR3 DNA: TGCGCCAGCAGCCAAGATTTGGGAGGGGGGGCCCCAGATACGCAGTATTTT. Protein sequence: CASSQDLGGGAPDTQYF.

This clone was seen more than once but under ten times. This chain links TRBV5-4 with TRBJ1-2; 7 bases align to TRBD1. Germline CDR1 is SGHNT and CDR2 is YYREEE (reference sequence). The CDR3 spans 13 residues. J was trimmed by 4 bases and V by 3 bases; bases with no gene match: 3. The CDR3 protein is CASSSQGIYGYTF. In DNA form, the CDR3 reads TGTGCCAGCAGCTCACAGGGGATCTATGGCTACACCTTC.

This CDR3 reads CASSFGLAGREQFF. The CDR3 region has the DNA TGTGCCAGCAGCTTTGGGCTAGCGGGACGTGAGCAGTTCTTC. The chain uses TRBV13 and TRBJ2-1; TRBD2 matches at 9 bases. The germline V gene encodes CDR1 PRHDT and CDR2 FYEKMQ (reference sequence). V lost 3 bases, J lost 9 bases, and 6 bases stayed unmatched. The CDR3 extends over 14 amino acids.

This clone was counted a few times. The chain recombines TRBV23-1 with TRBJ1-1, with 10 bases matching TRBD1. TRBV23-1 is flagged as an ORF with uncertain function. The CDR3 loop spans 16 amino acids. V was clipped by 6 bases and J by 0 bases; unmatched bases: 7. The DNA of the CDR3 is TGCGCCAGCAGGGCCGGGACAGGGGCCATGAACACTGAAGCTTTCTTT. It codes for CASRAGTGAMNTEAFF.

The chain couples TRBV7-2 to TRBJ1-2; 9 bases map to TRBD1. This CDR3 is 14 amino acids long. CDR1 is SGHTA and CDR2 is FQGNSA in the germline V gene. V lost 4 bases and J lost 2; bases outside the gene matches: 2. The CDR3 loop is CASSYGTGNYGYTF. CDR3 in DNA: TGTGCCAGCAGCTACGGGACAGGGAACTATGGCTACACCTTC.

This clone was counted only a few times. V usage is TRBV6-5 and J usage is TRBJ1-4, with TRBD1 identical over 7 bases. This CDR3 has 14 residues. Germline trimming cut 7 bases from V and 7 bases from J; bases unmatched to any gene: 9. Germline CDR1 is MNHEY and CDR2 is SVGAGI. CDR3 bases: TGTGCCAGCACCCGACAGGGTGGAGGTGAAAAACTGTTTTTT. It specifies CASTRQGGGEKLFF.

The rearrangement uses TRBV5-6 and TRBJ2-7; 9 bases line up with TRBD1. The length of the CDR3 is 16 residues. Germline V gene sequence: CDR1 SGHDT, CDR2 YYEEEE. The V and J ends lost 4 bases and 4 bases, in that order; junction bases with no gene match: 12. Here the CDR3 DNA reads TGTGCCAGCAGCAAAATGTCGGGACAGGGAGGATACGAGCAGTACTTC. It yields the protein CASSKMSGQGGYEQYF.

This chain uses TRBV7-8 with TRBJ1-3; D is unresolved. This CDR3 has 15 amino acids. Germline CDR1 SGHVS, CDR2 FQNEAQ. V was trimmed by 3 bases and J by 0 bases, leaving 9 bases between them. This CDR3 reads CASSFDTSSGNTIYF. In nucleotides, the CDR3 is TGTGCCAGCAGCTTCGACACCAGCTCTGGAAACACCATATATTTT.

The gene calls are TRBV27 and TRBJ2-1, with TRBD2 as a possible D gene (5 bases). From germline, CDR1 is MNHEY and CDR2 SMNVEV (reference sequence). V was clipped by 6 bases and J by 3 bases, with 6 bases between them. CDR3 length equals 12 residues. CDR3 protein: CASRTSYNEQFF. DNA for the CDR3: TGTGCCAGCAGAACTAGCTACAATGAGCAGTTCTTC.

This clone was observed a few times. An end of the junction does not agree with germline; a read error may underlie this. This chain links TRBV7-9 with TRBJ1-6; a possible D gene is TRBD1 (5 bases). The length of the CDR3 is 13 residues. The germline V gene has CDR1 SEHNR and CDR2 FQNEAQ (reference sequence). CDR3 protein: CGSTPGQGSPLHF. CDR3 bases: TGTGGCAGCACTCCAGGGCAGGGTTCACCCCTCCACTTT.

This chain connects TRBV7-2 to TRBJ1-2; a possible D gene is TRBD1 (6 bases). CDR1 and CDR2 from the germline V gene are SGHTA and FQGNSA. Trimming shortened V by 0 bases and J by 2 bases, and 10 bases separated the two germline ends. This CDR3 spans 15 amino acids. CDR3 sequence: CASSLAAGENYGYTF. The CDR3 DNA reads as TGTGCCAGCAGCTTAGCTGCAGGGGAAAACTATGGCTACACCTTC.

The chain combines TRBV5-1 with TRBJ2-5, with D perhaps TRBD1 (6 bases). Trimming removed 0 bases from V and 5 bases from J, with 14 bases in between. There are 15 residues in the CDR3. CDR1 is SGHRS and CDR2 is YFSETQ in the germline V gene. The CDR3 reads CASSLEQGKFETQYF. CDR3 DNA: TGCGCCAGCAGCTTGGAACAGGGTAAATTTGAGACCCAGTACTTC.

J is TRBJ1-2 and V is TRBV2, with 8 bases identical to TRBD1. In germline, CDR1 is SNHLY, CDR2 FYNNEI. V lost 5 bases to trimming and J lost 3 bases; unmatched junction nucleotides: 5. This CDR3 spans 14 amino acids. CDR3 residues: CASSLQGADYGYTF. CDR3 bases: TGTGCCAGCAGTCTCCAGGGGGCCGACTATGGCTACACCTTC. The full variable domain, completed using reference TRBV2 and TRBJ1-2, is EPEVTQTPSHQVTQMGQEVILRCVPISNHLYFYWYRQILGQKVEFLVSFYNNEISEKSEIFDDQFSVERPDGSNFTLKIRSTKLEDSAMYFCASSLQGADYGYTFGSGTRLTVV.

The gene calls are TRBV6-5 and TRBJ2-7; TRBD1 matches 9 bases. Germline CDR1 and CDR2: MNHEY and SVGAGI. The CDR3 extends over 14 amino acids. V was clipped by 0 bases and J by 4 bases; unmatched bases: 1. The CDR3 reads CASSYSGTGYEQYF. DNA for the CDR3: TGTGCCAGCAGTTACTCGGGGACAGGGTACGAGCAGTACTTC.

The chain joins TRBV9 to TRBJ2-3; 7 nucleotides line up with TRBD2. The trim removed 3 bases at V and 2 bases at J, leaving 9 bases unmatched. This CDR3 comprises 16 residues. Germline assignment: CDR1 SGDLS and CDR2 YYNGEE. The CDR3 sequence is CASSGSSGTNTDTQYF. CDR3 DNA: TGTGCCAGCAGCGGGTCTAGCGGTACTAACACAGATACGCAGTATTTT.

V gene TRBV28 combines with J gene TRBJ1-4, with D perhaps matching TRBD1 (6 bases). This CDR3 spans 18 amino acids. CDR1 and CDR2 from the germline V gene are MDHEN and SYDVKM. Trimming took 1 base from V and 7 from J, leaving 22 bases between them. CDR3 region: CASSLLTAGGGLGEKLFF. The CDR3 region has the DNA TGTGCCAGCAGTTTATTAACAGCGGGCGGGGGGCTTGGTGAAAAACTGTTTTTT. The variable domain in full, completed from reference TRBV28 and TRBJ1-4, reads DVKVTQSSRYLVKRTGEKVFLECVQDMDHENMFWYRQDPGLGLRLIYFSYDVKMKEKGDIPEGYSVSREKKERFSLILESASTNQTSMYLCASSLLTAGGGLGEKLFFGSGTQLSVL.